Listed below are T cell receptor beta chains from one sample, sequenced in a study of shared clonotypes between healthy human individuals. Data came from immunoSEQ multiplex PCR; TCRdb stores just in-frame clones and leaves some out. Among about 2 million clones listed, 95% were seen once. The sequenced sample consisted of naive CD4+ T cells sorted from blood. The receptor source for this set is a young man in good health. The CDR3 runs from the conserved cysteine through the conserved F or W. The D gene is left open where the match is weak. Rows may omit the clone size; those that give it use once, few, many or a size class.

TRBD1	-	TRBV4-1	TRBJ2-1	CASSQGDRVVDEQFF	TGCGCCAGCAGCCAAGGGGACAGGGTGGTGGATGAGCAGTTCTTC
-	-	TRBV30	TRBJ1-5	CAWSVRRGDQPQHF	TGTGCCTGGAGTGTACGAAGGGGGGATCAGCCCCAGCATTTT
TRBD2	-	TRBV5-6	TRBJ2-2	CASSGGLAGVGELFF	TGTGCCAGCAGTGGGGGACTAGCGGGTGTCGGAGAGCTGTTTTTT
-	-	TRBV4-3	TRBJ1-2	CASSQDREAGGYTF	TGCGCCAGCAGCCAAGATCGTGAAGCAGGCGGCTACACCTTC
-	once	TRBV10-2	TRBJ2-7	CASSESLGSVAYEQYF	TGCGCCAGCAGTGAGTCGTTAGGTAGCGTTGCCTACGAGCAGTACTTC
TRBD1	-	TRBV5-1	TRBJ2-5	CASGSPGQGAAETQYF	TGCGCCAGCGGATCGCCGGGACAGGGGGCCGCAGAGACCCAGTACTTC
-	once	TRBV18	TRBJ2-7	CASSPGPRYEQYF	TGTGCCAGCTCACCGGGACCGCGGTACGAGCAGTACTTC
-	once	TRBV7-2	TRBJ1-2	CASSLGAANYGYTF	TGTGCCAGCAGCTTAGGGGCAGCTAACTATGGCTACACCTTC
-	-	TRBV2	TRBJ1-6	CASNIGTYNSPLHF	TGTGCCAGCAACATAGGCACGTATAATTCACCCCTCCACTTT
-	-	TRBV5-6	TRBJ1-5	CASSLGGQNQPQHF	TGTGCCAGCAGCTTGGGGGGACAAAATCAGCCCCAGCATTTT
-	-	TRBV5-1	TRBJ2-3	CASSLDGGNTDTQYF	TGCGCCAGCAGCTTGGACGGGGGTAACACAGATACGCAGTATTTT
-	-	TRBV11-1	TRBJ2-3	CASRSLGGHTDTQYF	TGTGCCAGCAGAAGTTTGGGCGGCCACACAGATACGCAGTATTTT
-	-	TRBV7-2	TRBJ2-7	CASSGSGYEQYF	TGTGCCAGCAGCGGGTCTGGCTACGAGCAGTACTTC
-	-	TRBV15	TRBJ2-7	CATSRDPTSGEQYF	TGTGCCACCAGCAGAGATCCGACATCAGGTGAGCAGTACTTC
-	-	TRBV7-9	TRBJ1-1	CASSLARGGRLYTEAFF	TGTGCCAGCAGCTTAGCCCGGGGAGGCAGACTTTACACTGAAGCTTTCTTT
-	-	TRBV10-1	TRBJ2-4	CASSESRKADIQYF	TGCGCCAGCAGTGAGAGTAGGAAGGCGGACATTCAGTACTTC
-	few	TRBV25-1	TRBJ1-6	CASSETRLLNWSALHF	TGTGCCAGCAGTGAAACGAGGCTCCTTAATTGGAGTGCCCTCCACTTT
-	few	TRBV10-3	TRBJ1-2	CAISTDNYGYTF	TGTGCCATCAGTACCGATAACTATGGCTACACCTTC
-	once	TRBV5-4	TRBJ2-7	CASSFPTLEHVFYEQYF	TGTGCCAGCAGCTTCCCGACCCTTGAGCATGTCTTTTACGAGCAGTACTTC
TRBD2	-	TRBV30	TRBJ2-5	CAWSVRGVNRETQYF	TGTGCCTGGAGTGTACGGGGGGTGAATCGGGAGACCCAGTACTTC
-	-	TRBV10-3	TRBJ2-4	CAISGMAGQDIQYF	TGTGCCATCAGTGGGATGGCAGGGCAGGACATTCAGTACTTC
TRBD2	-	TRBV5-1	TRBJ2-5	CASSLSALAQETQYF	TGCGCCAGCAGCTTGTCGGCACTAGCGCAAGAGACCCAGTACTTC
TRBD2	-	TRBV6-5	TRBJ2-5	CASSYSSSGGETQYF	TGTGCCAGCAGTTACTCGTCAAGCGGGGGAGAGACCCAGTACTTC
TRBD1	-	TRBV11-3	TRBJ1-1	CASSKRQGAVVEAFF	TGTGCCAGCAGCAAAAGGCAGGGGGCGGTCGTTGAAGCTTTCTTT